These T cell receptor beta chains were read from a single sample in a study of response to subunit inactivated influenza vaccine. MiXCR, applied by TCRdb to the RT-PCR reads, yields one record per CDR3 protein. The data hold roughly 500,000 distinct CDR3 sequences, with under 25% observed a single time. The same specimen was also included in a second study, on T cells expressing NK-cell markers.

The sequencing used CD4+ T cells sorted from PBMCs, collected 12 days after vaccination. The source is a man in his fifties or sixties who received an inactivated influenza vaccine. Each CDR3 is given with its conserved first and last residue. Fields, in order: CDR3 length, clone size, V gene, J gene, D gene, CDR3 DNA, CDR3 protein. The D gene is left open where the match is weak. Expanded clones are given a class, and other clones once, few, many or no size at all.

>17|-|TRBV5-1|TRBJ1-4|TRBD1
TGCGCCAGCAGCTTGGGCCCTACCGGGACAGGGGAGGGAAAACTGTTTTTT
CASSLGPTGTGEGKLFF
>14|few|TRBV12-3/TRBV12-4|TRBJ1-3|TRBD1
TGTGCCAGCAGGCTACAGGGGGGTGGAAACACCATATATTTT
CASRLQGGGNTIYF
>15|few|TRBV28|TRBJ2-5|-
TGTGCCAGCAGTCAACGGGGGGCCGGCGGGGAGACCCAGTACTTC
CASSQRGAGGETQYF
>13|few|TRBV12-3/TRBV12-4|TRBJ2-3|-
TGTGCCAGCAGTACGGGGGGCCCAGATACGCAGTATTTT
CASSTGGPDTQYF
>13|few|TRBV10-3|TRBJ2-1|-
TGTGCCATCAGTGAGTCTAAGGCGCACGAGCAGTTCTTC
CAISESKAHEQFF
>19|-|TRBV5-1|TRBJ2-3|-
TGCGCCAGCAGCTCGACTTCCGCTGGACGCGCGCGTGAACAGTATACGCAGTATTTT
CASSSTSAGRAREQYTQYF
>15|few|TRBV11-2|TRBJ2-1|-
TGTGCCAGCAGCCACCTGGGCGCCGGGGACAATGAGCAGTTCTTC
CASSHLGAGDNEQFF
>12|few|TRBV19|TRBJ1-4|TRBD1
TGTGCCAGTAGTCCACAGGGGGCAAAACTGTTTTTT
CASSPQGAKLFF
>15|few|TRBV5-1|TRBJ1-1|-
TGCGCCAGCAGCTTGGCCGGACAGATGAACACTGAAGCTTTCTTT
CASSLAGQMNTEAFF
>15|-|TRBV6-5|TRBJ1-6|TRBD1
TGTGCCAGCAGTTTCGGCCAGGGGGCCAAATCACCCCTCCACTTT
CASSFGQGAKSPLHF
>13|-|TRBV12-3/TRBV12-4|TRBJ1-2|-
TGTGCCAGCAGTTTTGACAGGTCGGGCGGCTACACCTTC
CASSFDRSGGYTF
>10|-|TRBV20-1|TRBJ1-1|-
TGCAGTGCGCTTATCTATGAAGCTTTCTTT
CSALIYEAFF
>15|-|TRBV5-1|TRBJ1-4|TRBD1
TGCGCCAGCAGCGTAGGGACAGCGCCAAATGAAAAACTGTTTTTT
CASSVGTAPNEKLFF
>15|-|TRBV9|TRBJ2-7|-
TGTGCCAGCAGCGTCGAGGTTGGGGGTACCTACGAGCAGTACTTC
CASSVEVGGTYEQYF
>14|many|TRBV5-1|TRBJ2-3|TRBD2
TGCGCCAGCAGCTTCGGGCGGGAGTCAGATACGCAGTATTTT
CASSFGRESDTQYF
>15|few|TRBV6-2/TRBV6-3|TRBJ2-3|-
TGTGCCAGCAGTACTACACCTTTTGCAGGAGATACGCAGTATTTT
CASSTTPFAGDTQYF
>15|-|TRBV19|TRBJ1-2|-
TGTGCCAGTAGTATAGATCGGGAAGCTAACTATGGCTACACCTTC
CASSIDREANYGYTF
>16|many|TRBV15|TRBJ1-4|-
TGTGCCACCAGTCTTGGCCTGACAAGCCGGGATGAAAAACTGTTTTTT
CATSLGLTSRDEKLFF
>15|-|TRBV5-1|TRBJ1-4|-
TGCGCCAGCAGCCGACCACAGGGAAAGAATGAAAAACTGTTTTTT
CASSRPQGKNEKLFF
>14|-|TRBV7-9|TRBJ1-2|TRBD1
TGTGCCAGCAGCTCGGACAGGGGGCTTGGTGGCTACACCTTC
CASSSDRGLGGYTF
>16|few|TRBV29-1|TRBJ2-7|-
TGCAGCGTTGAAGAAGCTTTCGGACAGTTCTCCTACGAGCAGTACTTC
CSVEEAFGQFSYEQYF
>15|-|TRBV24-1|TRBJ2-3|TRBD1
TGTGCCACCAGTGACCCGGGACAGAGGACAGATACGCAGTATTTT
CATSDPGQRTDTQYF
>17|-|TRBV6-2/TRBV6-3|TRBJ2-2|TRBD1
TGTGCCAGCAGTTACGGATCAGGACAGGGGCGCGCCGGGGAGCTGTTTTTT
CASSYGSGQGRAGELFF
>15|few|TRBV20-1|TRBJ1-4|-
TGCAGTGCTAGGATCCCCGGCGGGGGTAATGAAAAACTGTTTTTT
CSARIPGGGNEKLFF
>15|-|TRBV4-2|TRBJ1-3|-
TGTGCCAGCAGCCAAGATTATAGCTCTGGAAACACCATATATTTT
CASSQDYSSGNTIYF
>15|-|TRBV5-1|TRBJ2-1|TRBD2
TGCGCCAGCAGCCCGGGACTAGCGGTTTGGCATGAGCAGTTCTTC
CASSPGLAVWHEQFF
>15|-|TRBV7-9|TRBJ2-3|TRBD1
TGTGCCAGCAGCTTGACAGGGGCGGACACAGATACGCAGTATTTT
CASSLTGADTDTQYF
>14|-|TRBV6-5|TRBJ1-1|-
TGTGCCAGCAGTTTATTTACAGTGAACACTGAAGCTTTCTTT
CASSLFTVNTEAFF
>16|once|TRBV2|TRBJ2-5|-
TGTGCCAGCAGTGTAGAAGAGGTTCCTTCCCAAGAGACCCAGTACTTC
CASSVEEVPSQETQYF
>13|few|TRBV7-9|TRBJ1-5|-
TGTGCCAGCAGCGCGGGACACAATCAGCCCCAGCATTTT
CASSAGHNQPQHF
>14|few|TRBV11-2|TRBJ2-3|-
TGTGCCAGCAGCTTACGCTCTTATACAGATACGCAGTATTTT
CASSLRSYTDTQYF
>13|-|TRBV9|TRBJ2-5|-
TGTGCCAGCAGCGTGGGACTTCGAGAGACCCAGTACTTC
CASSVGLRETQYF
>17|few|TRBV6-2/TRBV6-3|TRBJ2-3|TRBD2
TGTGCCAGCAGAACCCGACTAGCGGGGTCCCTCACAGATACGCAGTATTTT
CASRTRLAGSLTDTQYF
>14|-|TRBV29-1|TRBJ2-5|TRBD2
TGCAGCGTTGGGACTAGTGGGGTGCAAGAGACCCTGTACTTC
CSVGTSGVQETLYF
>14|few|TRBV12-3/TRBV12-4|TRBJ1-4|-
TGTGCCAGCAGTTTCCAGGGTGGGGATTGGAAACTGTTTTTT
CASSFQGGDWKLFF
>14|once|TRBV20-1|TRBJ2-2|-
TGCAGTGCTTTTGGGATAGGGAACACCGGGGAGCTGTTTTTT
CSAFGIGNTGELFF
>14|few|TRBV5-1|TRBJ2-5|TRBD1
TGCGCCAGCAGCTCACCGGACAGGGGGGAGACCCAGTACTTC
CASSSPDRGETQYF
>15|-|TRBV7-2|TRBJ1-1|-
TGTGCCAGCAGCGTAGATACAGGGATGAACACTGAAGCTTTCTTT
CASSVDTGMNTEAFF
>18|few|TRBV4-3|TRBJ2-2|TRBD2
TGCGCCAGCAGCCAAGATTGGAGAGGACTAGCGGGCTCCGGGGAGCTGTTTTTT
CASSQDWRGLAGSGELFF